Listed here are 27 T cell receptor beta chains from one sample, sequenced in a study of cytomegalovirus exposure and HLA in healthy donors. Primers included in the PCR were 60 Vbeta and 13 Jbeta primers. TCRdb's table, derived via immunoSEQ multiplex PCR, lists solely in-frame clones and lacks some. The profile shows 150,000 to 200,000 clones, roughly three quarters of them singletons. Sequenced input: PBMCs. These receptor sequences come from a woman aged 50 to 65 in good health and CMV-seropositive.

The chain links TRBV5-6 to TRBJ1-1, with D hard to call. Looked up from germline, CDR1 is SGHDT and CDR2 is YYEEEE. V lost 3 bases and J lost 8, with 8 bases in between. The CDR3 extends over 11 amino acids. The CDR3 region is CASSSTIEAFF. CDR3 DNA: TGTGCCAGCAGCTCGACAATAGAAGCTTTCTTT. Drawing the rest from reference TRBV5-6 and TRBJ1-1, the complete variable domain is DAGVTQSPTHLIKTRGQQVTLRCSPKSGHDTVSWYQQALGQGPQFIFQYYEEEERQRGNFPDRFSGHQFPNYSSELNVNALLLGDSALYLCASSSTIEAFFGQGTRLTVV.

The gene calls are TRBV7-8 and TRBJ2-1; 9 bases line up with TRBD2. V shed 1 base, J shed 8 bases, and the junction held 9 bases outside the gene matches. This CDR3 region has 16 residues. Germline V gene data show CDR1 as SGHVS and CDR2 as FQNEAQ. CDR3 loop: CASSLGGGVRGDEQFF. The CDR3 nucleotides read TGTGCCAGCAGCTTAGGCGGGGGGGTCAGGGGCGATGAGCAGTTCTTC.

The V and J genes are TRBV11-2 and TRBJ1-3, with TRBD1 as a possible D gene (5 bases). CDR1 SGHAT and CDR2 FQNNGV come from the germline V gene. The CDR3 spans 12 residues. Trimming shortened V by 5 bases and J by 4 bases, and 6 bases separated the two germline ends. The CDR3 DNA is TGTGCCAGCAGCCAGGGAGGAAACACCATATATTTT. Residues: CASSQGGNTIYF.

V is TRBV7-9 and J is TRBJ1-6; D call uncertain. The germline gives CDR1 SEHNR, CDR2 FQNEAQ (reference sequence). This CDR3 has 16 amino acids. The V and J ends lost 1 base and 6 bases respectively, with 13 bases between them. The CDR3 loop reads CASSLEGSLANSPLHF. In DNA, the CDR3 is TGTGCCAGCAGCTTAGAAGGCAGCCTAGCTAATTCACCCCTCCACTTT.

The V call is TRBV6-5, the J call TRBJ2-7; D unresolved. The germline V and J ends were trimmed by 1 base and 5 bases, with 3 bases remaining between them. Germline CDR1 is MNHEY and CDR2 is SVGAGI. CDR3 length: 11 residues. The DNA of the CDR3 is TGTGCCAGCAGTTACTTCGACGAGCAGTACTTC. The encoded protein is CASSYFDEQYF.

The chain joins TRBV5-1 to TRBJ2-1; 11 nucleotides agree with TRBD2. Germline CDR1 and CDR2: SGHRS and YFSETQ. Trimming took 4 bases from V and 8 from J; bases not matched to a gene: 5. The CDR3 is 14 amino acids. The CDR3 sequence: CASSLSGGDDEQFF. In DNA, the CDR3 is TGCGCCAGCAGCCTTAGCGGGGGGGACGATGAGCAGTTCTTC.

This clone was detected only once. At the DNA level, this CDR3 is encoded by other sequences in the same sample as well. V is TRBV5-1 and J is TRBJ1-1, with a weak D call TRBD1 (5 bases). Between the trimmed V and J ends, which lost 2 bases and 3 bases, there was a span of 14 bases. CDR1 is SGHRS, CDR2 YFSETQ, per germline. The CDR3 totals 15 residues. CDR3 residues: CASSFLTAIYTEAFF. The CDR3 region has the DNA TGCGCCAGCAGCTTTCTGACAGCTATTTACACTGAAGCTTTCTTT.

This clone was detected a few times. The same CDR3 can be traced to other DNA sequences in this sample. V gene TRBV11-1 combines with J gene TRBJ2-7, with a possible D match to TRBD1 (6 bases). The V gene lost 4 bases and the J gene lost 6 bases, with 10 bases spanning the gap. The CDR3 has 12 residues. Germline V gene lookup returns CDR1 SGHAT and CDR2 FQDESV (reference sequence). This CDR3 is CASSSRGSEQYF. CDR3 nucleotide sequence: TGTGCCAGCAGCTCCAGGGGTTCCGAGCAGTACTTC. The full variable domain, rest sourced from reference TRBV11-1 and TRBJ2-7, is EAEVAQSPRYKITEKSQAVAFWCDPISGHATLYWYRQILGQGPELLVQFQDESVVDDSQLPKDRFSAERLKGVDSTLKIQPAELGDSAMYLCASSSRGSEQYFGPGTRLTVT.

The rearrangement links TRBV19 to TRBJ1-2; TRBD1 matches at 9 bases. The CDR3 has 16 residues. The V and J ends lost 1 base and 5 bases, in that order; junction bases with no gene match: 8. From germline, CDR1 is LNHDA and CDR2 SQIVND (reference sequence). DNA of the CDR3: TGTGCCAGTAGTATAGCCCGGGACAGGGTTCCATATGGCTACACCTTC. Translating it yields CASSIARDRVPYGYTF.

This chain joins TRBV4-1 and TRBJ2-7; D possibly corresponds to TRBD2 (6 bases). The CDR3 is 13 amino acids. The germline CDR1 and CDR2 sequences are MGHRA and YSYEKL. With 3 bases removed from V and 8 bases from J, the gap between germline ends came to 14 bases. This CDR3 reads CASSHDDRGKQYF. The CDR3 region has the DNA TGCGCCAGCAGCCATGACGATCGGGGGAAGCAGTACTTC.

The chain links TRBV30 to TRBJ2-1; 14 nucleotides line up with TRBD2. Germline lookup yields CDR1 GTSNPN and CDR2 SVGIG (reference sequence). This CDR3 contains 13 residues. With V trimmed by 4 bases and J by 8 bases, 1 base remained unmatched. CDR3 residues: CAWTGLAGDEQFF. The CDR3 DNA follows: TGTGCCTGGACGGGACTAGCGGGGGATGAGCAGTTCTTC.

The V and J genes are TRBV6-6 and TRBJ1-3; D unresolved. CDR3 size: 15 residues. From germline, CDR1 is MNHNY and CDR2 SVGAGI (reference sequence). The V end lost 2 bases, the J end lost 4 bases, and 12 bases lay between the germline ends. In DNA form, the CDR3 reads TGTGCCAGCAGTTACGACCCTACCAGGGGAAACACCATATATTTT. This encodes CASSYDPTRGNTIYF.

The chain carries TRBV4-1 and TRBJ2-7; TRBD1 might be the D (6 bases). This CDR3 is 16 amino acids long. The V gene's germline CDR1 is MGHRA and CDR2 YSYEKL. The V and J ends lost 0 bases and 3 bases respectively, with 15 bases between them. The chain's CDR3 is CASSQDDATGLYEQYF. The CDR3 bases are TGCGCCAGCAGCCAAGACGATGCGACAGGACTCTACGAGCAGTACTTC.

V usage is TRBV11-1 and J usage is TRBJ2-1; the match to TRBD2 covers 9 bases. CDR3 length: 14 amino acids. Germline V gene sequence: CDR1 SGHAT, CDR2 FQDESV (reference sequence). Trimming removed 2 bases from V and 10 bases from J; junction bases left unmatched: 6. CDR3 nucleotide sequence: TGTGCCAGCAGCTTACGGCGGGGGGGGAAGGAGCAGTTCTTC. Residues: CASSLRRGGKEQFF.

About this clone: At one of its ends the junction is not consistent with the germline gene, which may arise from a read error. This chain joins TRBV5-1 and TRBJ2-7; 7 bases match TRBD2. The CDR3 covers 16 residues. CDR1 and CDR2 from the germline V gene are SGHRS and YFSETQ. The CDR3 region is CVSSLQQRGGTYEQYF. The CDR3 DNA reads TGCGTCAGCAGCCTACAACAGCGGGGCGGAACCTACGAGCAGTACTTC.

The chain carries TRBV27 and TRBJ2-3; possibly TRBD2 for D (6 bases). Trimming took off 4 bases at V and 2 bases at J, with 10 bases between the two ends. Germline CDR1 and CDR2: MNHEY and SMNVEV (reference sequence). This CDR3 contains 14 residues. The CDR3 region has the DNA TGTGCCAGCAGTTGGGACTCGGTCACAGATACGCAGTATTTT. As protein: CASSWDSVTDTQYF.

Regarding this clone: In the same sample, other DNA sequences code for this CDR3. The V gene is TRBV9, the J gene TRBJ2-3, with a possible D match to TRBD1 (5 bases). Per the germline V gene, CDR1 is SGDLS and CDR2 is YYNGEE. V was pared by 0 bases and J by 0 bases, with 8 bases between. The CDR3 has 15 amino acids. The CDR3 nucleotides read TGTGCCAGCAGCGTAGCAGGGTCTAGCACAGATACGCAGTATTTT. Its translation: CASSVAGSSTDTQYF.

The chain uses TRBV27 and TRBJ1-1, with 7 bases aligning to TRBD1. The CDR3 spans 14 residues. J was trimmed by 4 bases and V by 6 bases; bases with no gene match: 8. The V gene's germline CDR1 is MNHEY and CDR2 SMNVEV (reference sequence). CDR3 protein: CASSGRQGATEAFF. The DNA for the CDR3 is TGTGCCAGCAGCGGTAGACAGGGAGCCACTGAAGCTTTCTTT.

In this sample, this clone turned up a few times. The J gene is TRBJ2-5, the V gene TRBV5-4; tentatively, D is TRBD1 (5 bases). The DNA end lines up better with TRBJ2-7; the J call may be wrong. Germline CDR1 reads SGHNT; CDR2 reads YYREEE (reference sequence). The CDR3 length is 13 residues. The CDR3: CASSPTGVYEQYF. The CDR3 bases are TGTGCCAGCAGCCCTACAGGTGTCTACGAGCAGTACTTC.

The chain couples TRBV7-9 to TRBJ2-7, with 7 bases matching TRBD2. Trimming removed 3 bases from V and 0 bases from J; junction bases left unmatched: 2. There are 14 residues in the CDR3. Germline CDR1 and CDR2: SEHNR and FQNEAQ (reference sequence). The CDR3 reads CASSFGGSSYEQYF. The CDR3 bases are TGTGCCAGCAGCTTCGGGGGGAGCTCCTACGAGCAGTACTTC.

The gene calls are TRBV27 and TRBJ1-5; 7 bases are a match to TRBD1. There are 16 residues in the CDR3. After removal of 6 bases from V and 1 base from J, the junction contained 9 bases not matched to a gene. The germline gives CDR1 MNHEY, CDR2 SMNVEV (reference sequence). CDR3 loop: CASRETGAASNQPQHF. CDR3 nucleotide sequence: TGTGCCAGCAGGGAAACAGGGGCCGCAAGCAATCAGCCCCAGCATTTT.

The rearrangement joins TRBV6-4 to TRBJ2-3, with 7 nucleotides matching TRBD2. J gave up 8 bases and V 3 bases, and 14 bases lay outside the gene matches. Per germline, CDR1 MRHNA and CDR2 SNTAGT. The CDR3 length is 16 residues. The DNA for the CDR3 is TGTGCCAGCAGTGAAAGCAGCGAGGGCTCTAGCGGTACGCAGTATTTT. Translation: CASSESSEGSSGTQYF.

The chain joins TRBV2 to TRBJ2-3; 7 nucleotides agree with TRBD1. Trimming took 8 bases from V and 1 from J; bases not matched to a gene: 6. Germline values: CDR1 SNHLY, CDR2 FYNNEI. The CDR3 runs 14 residues. In DNA form, the CDR3 reads TGTGCCAGCTTGAAAGGGGGCGGCACAGATACGCAGTATTTT. Its translation is CASLKGGGTDTQYF.

V and J are TRBV12-5 and TRBJ2-1; 9 nucleotides match TRBD1. Losses at the gene ends were 1 base for V and 7 bases for J; bases not matched to a gene: 14. CDR1 LGHNT and CDR2 FRNRAP come from the germline V gene. CDR3 length equals 18 residues. The DNA for the CDR3 is TGTGCTAGTGGTTTGGCTGGAAAAATCGGGACAGGGCAAAATGAGCAGTTCTTC. This translates into CASGLAGKIGTGQNEQFF.

The chain is built from TRBV19 and TRBJ2-2, with 10 bases that match TRBD1. Looked up from germline, CDR1 is LNHDA and CDR2 is SQIVND (reference sequence). J lost 9 bases, V lost 6 bases, and 13 bases had no gene match. CDR3 length equals 16 residues. CDR3 DNA sequence: TGTGCCAGTAGCCGCGGGACAGGGGCCTTCCCTCGGGAGCTGTTTTTT. The encoded protein is CASSRGTGAFPRELFF.

The J gene is TRBJ1-2, the V gene TRBV6-1, with 11 bases fitting TRBD1. The germline CDR1 and CDR2 sequences are MNHNS and SASEGT. The CDR3 length is 13 residues. The trim removed 4 bases at V and 7 bases at J, leaving 2 bases unmatched. Here the CDR3 reads CASSVDRGRGYTF. CDR3 sequence (DNA): TGTGCCAGCAGTGTGGACAGGGGGCGTGGCTACACCTTC.

The chain joins TRBV2 to TRBJ1-3; D unclear. With 4 bases removed from V and 4 bases from J, the gap between germline ends came to 14 bases. This CDR3 region has 15 residues. Germline V gene lookup returns CDR1 SNHLY and CDR2 FYNNEI. This CDR3 reads CASSARGSGGNTIYF. The CDR3 DNA is TGTGCCAGCAGTGCGCGGGGTTCGGGGGGAAACACCATATATTTT.